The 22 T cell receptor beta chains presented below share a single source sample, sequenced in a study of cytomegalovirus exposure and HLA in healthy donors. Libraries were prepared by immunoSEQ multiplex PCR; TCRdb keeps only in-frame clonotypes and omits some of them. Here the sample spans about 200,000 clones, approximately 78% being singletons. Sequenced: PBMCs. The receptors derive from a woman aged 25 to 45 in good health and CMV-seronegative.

CDR3 sequence: CAYAAGAYGYTF. CDR3 in DNA: TGTGCCTACGCCGCAGGGGCCTATGGCTACACCTTC. The rearrangement links TRBV30 to TRBJ1-2; D is possibly TRBD1 (6 bases). The V end was cut by 7 bases, the J end by 4 bases, with 13 bases between. This CDR3 region has 12 residues. Germline V gene lookup returns CDR1 GTSNPN and CDR2 SVGIG (reference sequence).

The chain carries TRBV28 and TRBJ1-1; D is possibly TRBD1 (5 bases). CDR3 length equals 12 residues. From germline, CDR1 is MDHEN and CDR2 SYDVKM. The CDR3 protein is CVHQGGITEAFF. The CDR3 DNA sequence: TGTGTCCACCAGGGTGGTATAACTGAAGCTTTCTTT.

The CDR3: CASRRQGQGTGEKLFF. CDR3 sequence (DNA): TGCGCCAGCAGACGTCAGGGGCAGGGGACGGGTGAAAAACTGTTTTTT. The rearrangement joins TRBV5-1 to TRBJ1-4; D might be TRBD1 (6 bases). The CDR3 totals 16 residues. Germline CDR1 and CDR2: SGHRS and YFSETQ. The ends were cut back, 5 bases at V and 7 bases at J, with 21 bases in the middle.

The CDR3 nucleotides are TGTGCCAGCAGGGGCCGCGGGACAGGGGGTTTGGGAGGAAACACCATATATTTT. Residues: CASRGRGTGGLGGNTIYF. The chain links TRBV27 to TRBJ1-3, with 11 bases aligning to TRBD1. The CDR3 has 18 residues. The germline gives CDR1 MNHEY, CDR2 SMNVEV (reference sequence). Trimming took 6 bases from V and 4 from J; bases not matched to a gene: 14.

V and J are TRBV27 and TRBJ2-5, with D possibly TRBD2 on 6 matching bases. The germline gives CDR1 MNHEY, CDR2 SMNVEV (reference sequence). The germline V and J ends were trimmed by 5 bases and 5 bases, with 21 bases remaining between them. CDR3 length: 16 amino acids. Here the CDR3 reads CASSPRRAASGETQYF. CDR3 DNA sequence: TGTGCCAGCAGTCCAAGGAGGGCGGCGAGTGGGGAGACCCAGTACTTC.

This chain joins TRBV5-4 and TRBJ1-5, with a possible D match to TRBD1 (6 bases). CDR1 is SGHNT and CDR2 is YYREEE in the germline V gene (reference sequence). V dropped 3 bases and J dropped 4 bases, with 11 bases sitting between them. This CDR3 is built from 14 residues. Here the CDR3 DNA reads TGTGCCAGCAGCTGGGGGGGCGGGAATCAGCCCCAGCATTTT. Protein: CASSWGGGNQPQHF.

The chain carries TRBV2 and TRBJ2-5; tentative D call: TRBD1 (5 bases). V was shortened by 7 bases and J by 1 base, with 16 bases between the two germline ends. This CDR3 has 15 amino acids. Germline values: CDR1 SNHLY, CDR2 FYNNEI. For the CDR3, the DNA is TGTGCCAGCACGACGCGCGACAGCCGCCAAGAGACCCAGTACTTC. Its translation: CASTTRDSRQETQYF.

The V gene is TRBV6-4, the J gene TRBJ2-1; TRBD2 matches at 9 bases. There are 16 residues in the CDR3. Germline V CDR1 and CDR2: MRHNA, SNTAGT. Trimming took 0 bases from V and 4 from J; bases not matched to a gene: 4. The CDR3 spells CASSDSEAGGYNEQFF. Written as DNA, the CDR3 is TGTGCCAGCAGTGACTCGGAAGCGGGGGGATACAATGAGCAGTTCTTC.

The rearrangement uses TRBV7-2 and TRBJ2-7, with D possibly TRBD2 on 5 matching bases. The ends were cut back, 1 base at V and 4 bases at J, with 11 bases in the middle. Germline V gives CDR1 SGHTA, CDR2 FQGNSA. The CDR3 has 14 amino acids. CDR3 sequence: CASSLDRGWYEQYF. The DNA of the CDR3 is TGTGCCAGCAGCTTAGATCGGGGATGGTACGAGCAGTACTTC.

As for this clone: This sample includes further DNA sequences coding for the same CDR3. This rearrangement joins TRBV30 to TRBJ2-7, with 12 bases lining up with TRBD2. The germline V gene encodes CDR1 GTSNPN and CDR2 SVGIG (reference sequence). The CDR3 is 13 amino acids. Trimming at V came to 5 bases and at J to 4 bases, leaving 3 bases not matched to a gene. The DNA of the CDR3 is TGTGCCTGGTCTGGACTAGCGGGGTACGAGCAGTACTTC. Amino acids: CAWSGLAGYEQYF.

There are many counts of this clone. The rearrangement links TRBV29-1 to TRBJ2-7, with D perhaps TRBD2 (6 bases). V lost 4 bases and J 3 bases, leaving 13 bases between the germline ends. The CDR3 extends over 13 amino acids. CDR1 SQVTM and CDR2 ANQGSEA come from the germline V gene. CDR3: CSVGLVGGYEQYF. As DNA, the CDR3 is TGCAGCGTTGGTTTAGTCGGGGGCTACGAGCAGTACTTC.

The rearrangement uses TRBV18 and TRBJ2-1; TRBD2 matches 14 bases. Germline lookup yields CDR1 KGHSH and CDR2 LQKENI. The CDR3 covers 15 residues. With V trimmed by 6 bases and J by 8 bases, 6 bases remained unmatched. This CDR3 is CASSRGTSGSDEQFF. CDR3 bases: TGTGCCAGCTCGCGGGGGACTAGCGGGAGTGATGAGCAGTTCTTC.

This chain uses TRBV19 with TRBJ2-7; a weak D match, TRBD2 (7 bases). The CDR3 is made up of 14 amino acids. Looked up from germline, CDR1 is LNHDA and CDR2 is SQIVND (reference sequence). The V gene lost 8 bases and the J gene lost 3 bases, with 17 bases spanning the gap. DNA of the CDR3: TGTGCCAGTTCGATAGGAGGGGGGGACTACGAGCAGTACTTC. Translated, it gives CASSIGGGDYEQYF.

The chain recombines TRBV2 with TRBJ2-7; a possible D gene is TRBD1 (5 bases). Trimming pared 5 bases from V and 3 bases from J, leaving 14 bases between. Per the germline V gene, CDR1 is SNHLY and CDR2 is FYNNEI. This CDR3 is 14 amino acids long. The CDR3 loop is CASSKGKSFYEQYF. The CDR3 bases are TGTGCCAGCAGTAAGGGGAAATCCTTCTACGAGCAGTACTTC. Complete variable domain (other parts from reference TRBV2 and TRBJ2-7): EPEVTQTPSHQVTQMGQEVILRCVPISNHLYFYWYRQILGQKVEFLVSFYNNEISEKSEIFDDQFSVERPDGSNFTLKIRSTKLEDSAMYFCASSKGKSFYEQYFGPGTRLTVT.

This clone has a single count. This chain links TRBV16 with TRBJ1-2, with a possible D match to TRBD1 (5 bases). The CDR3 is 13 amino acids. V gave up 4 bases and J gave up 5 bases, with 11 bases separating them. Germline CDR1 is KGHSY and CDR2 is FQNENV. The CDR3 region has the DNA TGTGCCAGCAGCCGCCAGACAGAGTATGGCTACACCTTC. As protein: CASSRQTEYGYTF.

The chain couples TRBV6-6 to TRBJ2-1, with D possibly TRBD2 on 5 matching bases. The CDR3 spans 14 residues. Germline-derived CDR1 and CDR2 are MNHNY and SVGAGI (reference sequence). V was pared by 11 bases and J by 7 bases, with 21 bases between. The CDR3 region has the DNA TGTGCCGCAAGGAGGACCACAAATGGGAATGAGCAGTTCTTC. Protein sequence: CAARRTTNGNEQFF.

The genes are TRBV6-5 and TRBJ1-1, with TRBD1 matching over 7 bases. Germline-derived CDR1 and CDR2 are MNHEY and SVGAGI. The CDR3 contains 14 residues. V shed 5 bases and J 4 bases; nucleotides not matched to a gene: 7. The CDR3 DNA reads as TGTGCCAGCAGTAGGGGGCAGGGGGGCACTGAAGCTTTCTTT. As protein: CASSRGQGGTEAFF.

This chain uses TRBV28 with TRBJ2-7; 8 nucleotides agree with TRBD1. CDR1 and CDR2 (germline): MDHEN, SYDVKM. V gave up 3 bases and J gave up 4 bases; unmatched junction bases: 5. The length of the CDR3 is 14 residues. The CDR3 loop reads CASSLPGGAYEQYF. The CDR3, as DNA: TGTGCCAGCAGTTTGCCAGGGGGCGCGTACGAGCAGTACTTC.

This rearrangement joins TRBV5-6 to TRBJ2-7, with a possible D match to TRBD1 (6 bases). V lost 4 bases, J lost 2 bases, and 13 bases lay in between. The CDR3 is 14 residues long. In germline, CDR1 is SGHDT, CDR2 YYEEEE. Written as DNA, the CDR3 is TGTGCCAGCAGCCATTACAGGGACCCCTACGAGCAGTACTTC. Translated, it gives CASSHYRDPYEQYF.

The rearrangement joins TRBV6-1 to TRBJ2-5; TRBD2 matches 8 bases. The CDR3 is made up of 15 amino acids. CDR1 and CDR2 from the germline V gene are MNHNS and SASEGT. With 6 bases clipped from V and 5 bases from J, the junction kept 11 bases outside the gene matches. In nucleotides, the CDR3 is TGTGCCAGCAGGGCCCGGACTAGCAGGTGGGAGACCCAGTACTTC. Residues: CASRARTSRWETQYF.

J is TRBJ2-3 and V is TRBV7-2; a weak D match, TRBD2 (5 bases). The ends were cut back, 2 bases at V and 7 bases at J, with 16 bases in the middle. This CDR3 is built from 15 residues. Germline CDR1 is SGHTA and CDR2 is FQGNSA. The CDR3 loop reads CASSLTSGGGYTQYF. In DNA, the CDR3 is TGTGCCAGCAGCTTAACCTCAGGTGGAGGCTATACGCAGTATTTT.

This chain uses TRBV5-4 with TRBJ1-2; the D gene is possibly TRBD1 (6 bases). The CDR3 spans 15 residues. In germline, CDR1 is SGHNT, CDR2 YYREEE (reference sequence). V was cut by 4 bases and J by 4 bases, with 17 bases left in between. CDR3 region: CASSHRDNSFYGYTF. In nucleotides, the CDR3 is TGTGCCAGCAGCCACCGGGACAACTCGTTCTATGGCTACACCTTC.